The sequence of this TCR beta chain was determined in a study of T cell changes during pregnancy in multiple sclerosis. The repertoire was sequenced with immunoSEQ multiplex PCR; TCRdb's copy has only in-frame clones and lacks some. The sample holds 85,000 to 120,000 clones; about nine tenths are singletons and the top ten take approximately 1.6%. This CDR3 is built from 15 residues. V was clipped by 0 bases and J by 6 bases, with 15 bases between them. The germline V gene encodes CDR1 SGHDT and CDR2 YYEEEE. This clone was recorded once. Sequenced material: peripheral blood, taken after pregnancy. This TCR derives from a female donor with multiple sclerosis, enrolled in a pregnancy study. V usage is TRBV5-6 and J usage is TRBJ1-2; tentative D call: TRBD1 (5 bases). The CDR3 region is CASSLGAGIGDGYTF. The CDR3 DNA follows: TGTGCCAGCAGCTTGGGTGCAGGGATAGGCGATGGCTACACCTTC. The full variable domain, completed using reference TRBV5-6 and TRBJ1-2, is DAGVTQSPTHLIKTRGQQVTLRCSPKSGHDTVSWYQQALGQGPQFIFQYYEEEERQRGNFPDRFSGHQFPNYSSELNVNALLLGDSALYLCASSLGAGIGDGYTFGSGTRLTVV.